This T cell receptor beta chain stems from a study of blood T cells in healthy people across ages. Primed by a sample-barcoded 5' primer and a J-beta primer mix, a second PCR proceeded for roughly 6 to 12 cycles. Each TCR beta cDNA got a 12-nucleotide random molecular identifier. TCRdb fed the 5' RACE reads into MiXCR, producing one record per CDR3 protein. The sample holds fewer than 950,000 distinct CDR3 sequences, 53% seen once. Study conclusions and caveats: Leaving the PBMCs unsorted stopped any conclusive comparison of naive versus antigen-experienced cells.

As regards this clonotype: No antigen is known for it.

Isolated PBMCs totaled at least 6 million in each sample. This CDR3 region has 13 residues. The germline V gene encodes CDR1 SQVTM and CDR2 ANQGSEA. With 4 bases removed from V and 0 bases from J, the gap between germline ends came to 9 bases. The clonotype was recovered from an elderly man in good health. The chain has TRBV29-1 and TRBJ1-2; tentative D call: TRBD1 (5 bases). Sequencing was performed on blood. CDR3 coding DNA: TGCAGCGTTGGCACAGGAGCTAACTATGGCTACACCTTC. This gives the protein CSVGTGANYGYTF.